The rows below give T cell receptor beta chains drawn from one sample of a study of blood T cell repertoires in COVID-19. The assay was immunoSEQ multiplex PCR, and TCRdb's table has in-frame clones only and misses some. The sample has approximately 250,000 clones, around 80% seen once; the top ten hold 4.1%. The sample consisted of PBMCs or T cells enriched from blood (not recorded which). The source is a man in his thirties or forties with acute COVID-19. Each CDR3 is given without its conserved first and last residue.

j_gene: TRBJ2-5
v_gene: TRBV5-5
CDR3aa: ASSLTTAVETQY

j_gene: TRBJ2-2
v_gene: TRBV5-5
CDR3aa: ASSLQGTGELF

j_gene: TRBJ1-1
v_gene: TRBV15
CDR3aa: ATSRGDRTTEAF

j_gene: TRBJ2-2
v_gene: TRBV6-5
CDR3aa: ASKSRRNTGELF

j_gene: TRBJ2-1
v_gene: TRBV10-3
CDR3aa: AISDKAGVGEQF

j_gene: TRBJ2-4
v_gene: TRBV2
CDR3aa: ASTSGNRRQGIQY

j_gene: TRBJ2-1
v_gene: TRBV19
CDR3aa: ASSISLRLVHNEQF

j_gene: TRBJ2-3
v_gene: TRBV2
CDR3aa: ASRDWDTQY

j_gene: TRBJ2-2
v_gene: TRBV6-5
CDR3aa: ASSSGTKITGELF

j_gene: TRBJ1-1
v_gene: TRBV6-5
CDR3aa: ASRRLLNTEAF

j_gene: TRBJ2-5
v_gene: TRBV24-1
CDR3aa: ATSVLGTSGSGWKETQY

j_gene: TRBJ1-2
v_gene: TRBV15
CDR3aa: ATSRGRGDYGYT

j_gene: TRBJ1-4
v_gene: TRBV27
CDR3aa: ASRGSLNEKLF

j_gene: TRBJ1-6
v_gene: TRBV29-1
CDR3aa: SAGGPGDPLH

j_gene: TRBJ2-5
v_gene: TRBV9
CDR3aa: ASSKIPGLEQETQY

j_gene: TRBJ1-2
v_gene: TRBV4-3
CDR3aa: ASSQDRRVYGYT

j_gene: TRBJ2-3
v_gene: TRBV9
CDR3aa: ATLPGGQY

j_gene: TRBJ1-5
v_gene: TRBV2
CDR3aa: ASTRGQGIQPQH

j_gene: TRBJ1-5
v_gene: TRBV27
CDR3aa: ASSPGSQGQPQH

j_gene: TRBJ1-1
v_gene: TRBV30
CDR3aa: AWSPRKGAEAF

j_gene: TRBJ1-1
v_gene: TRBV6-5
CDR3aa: ASSLDRSTAEAF

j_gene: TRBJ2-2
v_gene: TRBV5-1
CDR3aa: ATRKRDNLEDGELF

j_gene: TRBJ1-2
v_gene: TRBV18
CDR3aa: ASSPDRYYGYT

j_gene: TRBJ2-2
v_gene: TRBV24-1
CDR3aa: ATSSGGPTTGELF

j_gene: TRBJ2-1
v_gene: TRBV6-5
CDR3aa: ASSYEWTGRNEQF

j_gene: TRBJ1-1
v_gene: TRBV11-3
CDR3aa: ASSPGGLIGNTEAF

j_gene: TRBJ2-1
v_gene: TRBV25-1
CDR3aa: ASTSPGLAGVGEQF

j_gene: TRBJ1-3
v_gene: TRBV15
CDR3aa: ATSRPGTGGNTIY

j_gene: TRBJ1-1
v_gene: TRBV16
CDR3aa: ASSQTGSGVMNTEAF

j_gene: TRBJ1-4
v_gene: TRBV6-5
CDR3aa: ASSYYRAQRGKLF

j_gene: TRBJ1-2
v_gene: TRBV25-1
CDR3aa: ASSDSVAGGGYT

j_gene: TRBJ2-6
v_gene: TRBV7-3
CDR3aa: ASRSQVGANVLT

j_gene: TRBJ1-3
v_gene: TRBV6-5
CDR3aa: ASTGESGNTIY

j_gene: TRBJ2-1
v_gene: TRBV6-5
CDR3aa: ASSLGDNEQF

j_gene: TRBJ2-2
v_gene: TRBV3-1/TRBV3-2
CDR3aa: ASSPLGVFNTGELF

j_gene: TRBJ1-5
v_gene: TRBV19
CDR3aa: ASSIEAGHQPQH

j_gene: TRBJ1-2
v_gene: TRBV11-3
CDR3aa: ASSLGQVSDYGYT

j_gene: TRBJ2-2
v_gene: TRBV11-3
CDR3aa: ASSPQERGGQEETGELF

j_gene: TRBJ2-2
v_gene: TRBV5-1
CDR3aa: ASSWGTSLNGELF

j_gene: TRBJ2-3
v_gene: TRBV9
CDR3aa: ASSVVRGHTDTQY

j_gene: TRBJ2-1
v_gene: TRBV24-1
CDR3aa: ATSGAPGLAGGYSSYNEQF

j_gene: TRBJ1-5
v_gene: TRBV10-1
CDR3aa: ASSEGGSQPQH

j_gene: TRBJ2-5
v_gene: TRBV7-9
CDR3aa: ASSRTSGRIRGETQY

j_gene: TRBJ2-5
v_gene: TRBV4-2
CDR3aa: ASSQGATGEEGTQY

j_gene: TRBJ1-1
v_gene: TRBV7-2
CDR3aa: ASSLYTEAF

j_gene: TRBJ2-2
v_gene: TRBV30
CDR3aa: AWRAYGTTQTGELF

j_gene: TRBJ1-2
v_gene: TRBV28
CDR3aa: ASSFLSWTGGGYT

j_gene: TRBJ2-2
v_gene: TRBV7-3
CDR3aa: ASSLTGGEWAGELF

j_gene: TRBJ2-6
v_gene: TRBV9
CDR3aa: ASSTRWDRGSGANVLT

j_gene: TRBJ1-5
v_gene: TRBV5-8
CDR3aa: ASSRQTGRWQPQH

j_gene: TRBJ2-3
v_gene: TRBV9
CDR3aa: ASSPGRGSTDTQY

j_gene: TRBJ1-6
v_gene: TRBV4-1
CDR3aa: ASSQNSNSPLH

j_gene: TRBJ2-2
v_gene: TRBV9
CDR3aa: ASSVGQGGPGTGELF

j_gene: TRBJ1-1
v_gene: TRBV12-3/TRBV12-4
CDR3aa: ASSISGFPEAF